This is a list of T cell receptor beta chains from one sample in a study of CD8+ T cells in alopecia areata. The method was immunoSEQ multiplex PCR; TCRdb's version includes in-frame clones alone and lacks a portion of them. The table records about 220,000 clones, approximately 57% of them present only once. Sample: CD4+ T cells sorted from blood, taken at week 4, from a patient treated with tofacitinib. Receptors originate from a human donor with alopecia areata. The CDR3 runs from the conserved cysteine through the conserved F or W. The order of the fields is CDR3 DNA, CDR3 protein, D gene, clone size, V gene, J gene. A D gene is named only where the DNA matches it firmly. Part of the rows lack a size; the others show once, few, many or a class for expanded clones.

CDR3nt: TGTGCCAGCAGCATACAAGAAAACTATGGCTACACCTTC
CDR3aa: CASSIQENYGYTF
d_gene: NA
abundance: NA
v_gene: TRBV7-9
j_gene: TRBJ1-2

CDR3nt: TGTGCCTGGAGTGCTGGGGTCGATACGCAGTATTTT
CDR3aa: CAWSAGVDTQYF
d_gene: NA
abundance: once
v_gene: TRBV30
j_gene: TRBJ2-3

CDR3nt: TGCGCCAGCAGGGAGGGGCTGAACACTGAAGCTTTCTTT
CDR3aa: CASREGLNTEAFF
d_gene: NA
abundance: NA
v_gene: TRBV10-1
j_gene: TRBJ1-1

CDR3nt: TGTGCCAGCTCACCACCTATCAGGAGCGGGAGTTACTACGAGCAGTACTTC
CDR3aa: CASSPPIRSGSYYEQYF
d_gene: TRBD2
abundance: few
v_gene: TRBV18
j_gene: TRBJ2-7

CDR3nt: TGTGCCAGCAGCGAGGGCACTGGCGGGGGGGCCGAAGAGCAGTTCTTC
CDR3aa: CASSEGTGGGAEEQFF
d_gene: TRBD2
abundance: NA
v_gene: TRBV7-9
j_gene: TRBJ2-1

CDR3nt: TGTGCCTGGTCCACTGGGGAATCGACTTTCTTT
CDR3aa: CAWSTGESTFF
d_gene: NA
abundance: few
v_gene: TRBV30
j_gene: TRBJ1-1

CDR3nt: TGTGCCTGGAGCGGGGATTGGGATCAGCCCCAGCATTTT
CDR3aa: CAWSGDWDQPQHF
d_gene: NA
abundance: few
v_gene: TRBV30
j_gene: TRBJ1-5

CDR3nt: TGTGCCAGCAGTCATCATTCTCGGGACAGATACAATCAGCCCCAGCATTTT
CDR3aa: CASSHHSRDRYNQPQHF
d_gene: TRBD1
abundance: few
v_gene: TRBV7-2
j_gene: TRBJ1-5

CDR3nt: TGCGCCAGCAGCTTGGGAGGGGATCAGCCCCAGCATTTT
CDR3aa: CASSLGGDQPQHF
d_gene: NA
abundance: NA
v_gene: TRBV5-1
j_gene: TRBJ1-5

CDR3nt: TGTGCCAGCAGCTTAAGCGGGCTGTTTTTT
CDR3aa: CASSLSGLFF
d_gene: NA
abundance: many
v_gene: TRBV7-2
j_gene: TRBJ1-4

CDR3nt: TGTGCCAGCAGCCCCGGGACAGGGGCTATCTCCTACGAGCAGTACTTC
CDR3aa: CASSPGTGAISYEQYF
d_gene: TRBD1
abundance: NA
v_gene: TRBV11-2
j_gene: TRBJ2-7

CDR3nt: TGTGCCAGCAGCCCTTACAGGGGTGGGGAAAAAGAGACCCAGTACTTC
CDR3aa: CASSPYRGGEKETQYF
d_gene: TRBD1
abundance: few
v_gene: TRBV5-5
j_gene: TRBJ2-5

CDR3nt: TGTGCCTGGAACCGGGGGGCTATGAACACTGAAGCTTTCTTT
CDR3aa: CAWNRGAMNTEAFF
d_gene: NA
abundance: few
v_gene: TRBV30
j_gene: TRBJ1-1

CDR3nt: TGCAGCGTTAATTGGGACGGCTACGAGCAGTACTTC
CDR3aa: CSVNWDGYEQYF
d_gene: NA
abundance: NA
v_gene: TRBV29-1
j_gene: TRBJ2-7

CDR3nt: TGTGCCAGCAGCCGGGACATGAATGGCTACACCTTC
CDR3aa: CASSRDMNGYTF
d_gene: NA
abundance: once
v_gene: TRBV27
j_gene: TRBJ1-2

CDR3nt: TGTGCCATCACTCGACAGGCTAATTCACCCCTCCACTTT
CDR3aa: CAITRQANSPLHF
d_gene: NA
abundance: NA
v_gene: TRBV10-3
j_gene: TRBJ1-6

CDR3nt: TGCAGCGTCCCAAATTTGGATGGGGACTATGGCTACACCTTC
CDR3aa: CSVPNLDGDYGYTF
d_gene: NA
abundance: NA
v_gene: TRBV29-1
j_gene: TRBJ1-2

CDR3nt: TGCGCCAGCAGCTTGGGACAGGGCAACACCGGGGAGCTGTTTTTT
CDR3aa: CASSLGQGNTGELFF
d_gene: TRBD1
abundance: NA
v_gene: TRBV5-1
j_gene: TRBJ2-2

CDR3nt: TGTGCCAGCTCCGGGACTAGTTACGTCAGTCGGTACTTC
CDR3aa: CASSGTSYVSRYF
d_gene: TRBD2
abundance: NA
v_gene: TRBV2
j_gene: TRBJ2-7

CDR3nt: TGTGCCAGCAGCTCAGGGGTGCACACCGGGGAGCTGTTTTTT
CDR3aa: CASSSGVHTGELFF
d_gene: NA
abundance: few
v_gene: TRBV7-8
j_gene: TRBJ2-2

CDR3nt: TGTGCCAGCAGCCTGCACAGGGGGGGGGATACGCAGTATTTT
CDR3aa: CASSLHRGGDTQYF
d_gene: NA
abundance: NA
v_gene: TRBV7-2
j_gene: TRBJ2-3

CDR3nt: TGCGCCAGCGGGGGGTTCCGGGACTATTATTACGCCGAGCAGTACTTC
CDR3aa: CASGGFRDYYYAEQYF
d_gene: TRBD2
abundance: NA
v_gene: TRBV4-3
j_gene: TRBJ2-7

CDR3nt: TGTGCCTGGAGTGTACCAGTTGGCGGGGGGGCAAACATTCAGTACTTC
CDR3aa: CAWSVPVGGGANIQYF
d_gene: TRBD2
abundance: NA
v_gene: TRBV30
j_gene: TRBJ2-4

CDR3nt: TGTGCCAGCAGTGAGCCAGTTCCAGGGGGCAATGAGCAGTTCTTC
CDR3aa: CASSEPVPGGNEQFF
d_gene: TRBD1
abundance: NA
v_gene: TRBV25-1
j_gene: TRBJ2-1

CDR3nt: TGCAGCGTTGAATTGGGTATGCAGGGCCAATTAAATGAGCAGTTCTTC
CDR3aa: CSVELGMQGQLNEQFF
d_gene: NA
abundance: NA
v_gene: TRBV29-1
j_gene: TRBJ2-1

CDR3nt: TGTGCCAGCAGCGTAGAGGGACAGGGCGAATACGAGCAGTACTTC
CDR3aa: CASSVEGQGEYEQYF
d_gene: TRBD1
abundance: NA
v_gene: TRBV9
j_gene: TRBJ2-7

CDR3nt: TGCGCCAGCAGCACCAAAGGGGGGATCGATGGCTACACCTTC
CDR3aa: CASSTKGGIDGYTF
d_gene: NA
abundance: once
v_gene: TRBV5-1
j_gene: TRBJ1-2

CDR3nt: TGCAGCGTTGAAGATGCCGTCAGGTGGTCCCGGGGACAGGGGTCTTCCTTCCGCACAGATACGCAGTATTTT
CDR3aa: CSVEDAVRWSRGQGSSFRTDTQYF
d_gene: TRBD1
abundance: NA
v_gene: TRBV29-1
j_gene: TRBJ2-3

CDR3nt: TGTGCCAGCAGCTTATATTCGGGTAATGAAGCTTTCTTT
CDR3aa: CASSLYSGNEAFF
d_gene: NA
abundance: few
v_gene: TRBV11-2
j_gene: TRBJ1-1

CDR3nt: TGTGCCAGCAATGGGGGCCCGCGGGAGCCCCAGCATTTT
CDR3aa: CASNGGPREPQHF
d_gene: NA
abundance: NA
v_gene: TRBV2
j_gene: TRBJ1-5

CDR3nt: TGCGCCAGCAGCCAAGAGGGGACCTACGAGCAGTACTTC
CDR3aa: CASSQEGTYEQYF
d_gene: NA
abundance: NA
v_gene: TRBV4-1
j_gene: TRBJ2-7

CDR3nt: TGCGCCAGCAGTTTCCAAGACAGGGATGGCTACACCTTC
CDR3aa: CASSFQDRDGYTF
d_gene: TRBD1
abundance: many
v_gene: TRBV5-1
j_gene: TRBJ1-2

CDR3nt: TGTGCCAGCAGCCGCGGCAGAGAGCGACAGCCCCAGCATTTT
CDR3aa: CASSRGRERQPQHF
d_gene: NA
abundance: NA
v_gene: TRBV13
j_gene: TRBJ1-5

CDR3nt: TGCGCCAGCAGCCAAGCAGGTGGGGGGAACACTGAAGCTTTCTTT
CDR3aa: CASSQAGGGNTEAFF
d_gene: NA
abundance: NA
v_gene: TRBV4-3
j_gene: TRBJ1-1

CDR3nt: TGTGCCTGGAGTTCGGATGGAGGGTTCATGGGTCAGCCCCAGCATTTT
CDR3aa: CAWSSDGGFMGQPQHF
d_gene: NA
abundance: NA
v_gene: TRBV30
j_gene: TRBJ1-5

CDR3nt: TGTGCCAGCAGCCAAGAATTGGGAGCTGGGGCCAACGTCCTGACTTTC
CDR3aa: CASSQELGAGANVLTF
d_gene: NA
abundance: NA
v_gene: TRBV14
j_gene: TRBJ2-6

CDR3nt: TGTGCCAGCTCACCTCAGGGACTAGTTTTCACCGGGGAGCTGTTTTTT
CDR3aa: CASSPQGLVFTGELFF
d_gene: TRBD2
abundance: NA
v_gene: TRBV18
j_gene: TRBJ2-2

CDR3nt: TGCAGCGCCGGGACTAGTTTATTCAGTGAGCAGTTCTTC
CDR3aa: CSAGTSLFSEQFF
d_gene: TRBD2
abundance: few
v_gene: TRBV29-1
j_gene: TRBJ2-1

CDR3nt: TGTGCCAGCAGTGAAGTGGGGGGGAGCTCCTACGAGCAGTACTTC
CDR3aa: CASSEVGGSSYEQYF
d_gene: TRBD2
abundance: NA
v_gene: TRBV6-1
j_gene: TRBJ2-7

CDR3nt: TGTGCCAGCAGTGACCGATTCGGGGGGCGGGAGACCCAGTACTTC
CDR3aa: CASSDRFGGRETQYF
d_gene: NA
abundance: NA
v_gene: TRBV25-1
j_gene: TRBJ2-5

CDR3nt: TGCAGCGCCCTAGCGGGGGGAATCGTCGATACGCAGTATTTT
CDR3aa: CSALAGGIVDTQYF
d_gene: TRBD2
abundance: NA
v_gene: TRBV29-1
j_gene: TRBJ2-3

CDR3nt: TGCAGCGTTGGCGGCAGGGGGGGCTTCTTGAACACTGAAGCTTTCTTT
CDR3aa: CSVGGRGGFLNTEAFF
d_gene: TRBD1
abundance: NA
v_gene: TRBV29-1
j_gene: TRBJ1-1

CDR3nt: TGTGCCAGCGGGAATGTGGGGGGCTACGAGCAGTACTTC
CDR3aa: CASGNVGGYEQYF
d_gene: NA
abundance: NA
v_gene: TRBV25-1
j_gene: TRBJ2-7

CDR3nt: TGTGCCAGCAGCGTCCTTCTGAATGAGCAGTTCTTC
CDR3aa: CASSVLLNEQFF
d_gene: NA
abundance: few
v_gene: TRBV7-2
j_gene: TRBJ2-1

CDR3nt: TGTGCCAGCAGTGAACCCCCGGGGCAAGGCTATGGCTACACCTTC
CDR3aa: CASSEPPGQGYGYTF
d_gene: NA
abundance: few
v_gene: TRBV25-1
j_gene: TRBJ1-2

CDR3nt: TGCGCCAGCAGCTCAGGGACAGGGGGTGTCCCCTCCTACGAGCAGTACTTC
CDR3aa: CASSSGTGGVPSYEQYF
d_gene: TRBD1
abundance: NA
v_gene: TRBV5-1
j_gene: TRBJ2-7

CDR3nt: TGTGCCAGCAGCCAAGATCGAATGCTCCCAGATACGCAGTATTTT
CDR3aa: CASSQDRMLPDTQYF
d_gene: NA
abundance: NA
v_gene: TRBV4-2
j_gene: TRBJ2-3

CDR3nt: TGCAGCGTGGATTCGGGAGCGGGACTAGCGGATAACAATGAGCAGTTCTTC
CDR3aa: CSVDSGAGLADNNEQFF
d_gene: TRBD2
abundance: NA
v_gene: TRBV29-1
j_gene: TRBJ2-1

CDR3nt: TGTGCCAGCAGTCTCGTACAGGGAAACACTGAAGCTTTCTTT
CDR3aa: CASSLVQGNTEAFF
d_gene: NA
abundance: few
v_gene: TRBV6-6
j_gene: TRBJ1-1

CDR3nt: TGCAGCGTTGCCGTTACTAGCAAGGATACGCAGTATTTT
CDR3aa: CSVAVTSKDTQYF
d_gene: NA
abundance: few
v_gene: TRBV29-1
j_gene: TRBJ2-3

CDR3nt: TGTGCCAGCAGTTTCGGCTCGGACAATCAGCCCCAGCATTTT
CDR3aa: CASSFGSDNQPQHF
d_gene: NA
abundance: medium-sized
v_gene: TRBV27
j_gene: TRBJ1-5

CDR3nt: TGTGCCAGTAGTAATCCGGCAGGCACCTACGAGCAGTACTTC
CDR3aa: CASSNPAGTYEQYF
d_gene: NA
abundance: NA
v_gene: TRBV19
j_gene: TRBJ2-7

CDR3nt: TGTGCCTGGACCAGGGCCAACCAAGAGACCCAGTACTTC
CDR3aa: CAWTRANQETQYF
d_gene: NA
abundance: once
v_gene: TRBV30
j_gene: TRBJ2-5